The clone carrying this T cell receptor (beta chain) was picked up many times. The entry originates in a study of T-cell reconstitution after alpha-beta-depleted transplantation in children. The V end was cut by 4 bases, the J end by 3 bases, with 11 bases between. Germline V gives CDR1 SEHNR, CDR2 FQNEAQ (reference sequence). The CDR3 consists of 14 residues. This sample's TCRbeta library carried unique molecular identifier barcodes. MiXCR, applied by TCRdb to the PCR reads, yields one record per CDR3 protein. Found here are a few hundred thousand distinct CDR3 sequences, around 10% of them singletons; the top ten hold 2% to 2.5%.

The chain combines TRBV7-9 with TRBJ2-3; no definite D call. The sequence derives from a human donor who donated a stem cell graft to a child with acute lymphoblastic leukemia. The sample in question was PBMCs from the stem cell graft donor, obtained from the stem cell graft. The CDR3 sequence: CASSSRWGTDTQYF. As DNA, the CDR3 is TGTGCCAGCAGCTCGAGATGGGGAACAGATACGCAGTATTTT.